The rows below give T cell receptor beta chains drawn from one sample of a study of T cells in Graves' hyperthyroidism and ophthalmopathy. TCRdb re-derived calls from the multiplex PCR reads in MiXCR, one entry per CDR3 protein. The data contain 360,000 or so distinct CDR3 sequences, roughly 19% of them singletons. Sequenced: blood. These receptors came from a woman aged 18-30 years with Graves' hyperthyroidism. Each CDR3 is given with its conserved first and last residue. D genes are given only for firm matches. Size values are once, few and many counts, or a class for expanded clones, and some rows have none.

v_gene,j_gene,d_gene,len,abundance,CDR3nt,CDR3aa
TRBV7-2,TRBJ1-2,.,14,few,TGTGCCAGCAGCTTGGTCCAGGGCTACTATGGCTACACCTTC,CASSLVQGYYGYTF
TRBV28,TRBJ1-2,TRBD1,16,many,TGTGCCAGCAGTTTATTCCCGGGACAGCAAACCTATGGCTACACCTTC,CASSLFPGQQTYGYTF
TRBV12-3/TRBV12-4,TRBJ1-5,.,13,many,TGTGCCAGCAGTTTACCAGGGTGGCAGCCCCAGCATTTT,CASSLPGWQPQHF
TRBV11-2,TRBJ2-3,.,15,many,TGTGCCAGCAGCTTAGAGCGAGGGCTCACAGATACGCAGTATTTT,CASSLERGLTDTQYF
TRBV7-7,TRBJ2-5,.,16,few,TGTGCTAGCAGCTTAGGAGGGTACCCCTTCCAAGAGACCCAGTACTTC,CASSLGGYPFQETQYF
TRBV20-1,TRBJ2-7,TRBD2,14,many,TGCAGTGCTAGAAGGCTAGCGGTGAGCCTCGAGCAGTACTTC,CSARRLAVSLEQYF
TRBV2,TRBJ1-1,TRBD1,15,many,TGTGCCAGCGCCGTCCAGGGGGGTGGAGTGACTGAAGCTTTCTTT,CASAVQGGGVTEAFF
TRBV12-5,TRBJ2-2,TRBD1,17,many,TGTGCTAGTGGTTTGCGCCTGGGGACAGGGCGGACCGGGGAGCTGTTTTTT,CASGLRLGTGRTGELFF
TRBV20-1,TRBJ2-5,TRBD1,15,many,TGCAGTGCCGTACCGGGACAGGGGAATCAAGAGACCCAGTACTTC,CSAVPGQGNQETQYF
TRBV11-2,TRBJ1-3,.,14,once,TGTGCCAGCAGCATGGAGGGGGGCGAAAACACCATATATTTT,CASSMEGGENTIYF
TRBV2,TRBJ2-3,TRBD2,16,many,TGTGCCAGCAGGGTTAGCGGGGGGGCGGGCACAGATACGCAGTATTTT,CASRVSGGAGTDTQYF
TRBV20-1,TRBJ2-7,.,14,many,TGCAGTGCTAGAGATGGAAGAGACTTTTACGAGCAGTACTTC,CSARDGRDFYEQYF
TRBV4-2,TRBJ2-4,.,17,.,TGTGCCAGCAGCCAAGATGGACCCGAGTTAGCCAAAAACAGTAAGTACTTC,CASSQDGPELAKNSKYF
TRBV15,TRBJ1-5,.,15,many,TGTGCCACCAGCAGAGATCCGAATCGCAATCAGCCCCAGCATTTT,CATSRDPNRNQPQHF
TRBV7-3,TRBJ2-1,TRBD1,14,.,TGTGCCAGCTCAATCGGGACAGGGAGCAATGAGCAGTTCTTC,CASSIGTGSNEQFF
TRBV6-1,TRBJ2-6,.,18,many,TGTGCCAGCAGTGAATGGGGCAGGGCCACCTCTGGGGCCAACGTCCTGACTTTC,CASSEWGRATSGANVLTF
TRBV7-3,TRBJ1-5,.,11,many,TGTGCCAGTCCAAGCACCCGGCCCCAGCATTTT,CASPSTRPQHF
TRBV20-1,TRBJ2-7,.,15,many,TGCAGTGCTGACCTGAGACAGTGGCTTATCTACGAGCAGTACTTC,CSADLRQWLIYEQYF
TRBV30,TRBJ1-1,TRBD1,16,many,TGTGCCTGGAGTGTTGGGACAGAGCTCATGAACACTGAAGCTTTCTTT,CAWSVGTELMNTEAFF
TRBV7-8,TRBJ1-5,TRBD1,14,many,TGTGCCAGCAGATCCGACAGGGGAAGTCAGCCCCAGCATTTT,CASRSDRGSQPQHF
TRBV12-3/TRBV12-4,TRBJ1-2,TRBD1,15,many,TGTGCCAGCAGCTTAGGGACAGGGGGCATCTATGGCTACACCTTC,CASSLGTGGIYGYTF
TRBV9,TRBJ2-6,.,20,many,TGTGCCAGCAGCGTGGCCCCAAACGACTGGCGGTTCTCTGGGGCCAACGTCCTGACTTTC,CASSVAPNDWRFSGANVLTF
TRBV11-2,TRBJ1-1,.,14,many,TGTGCCAGCAGCTTAGGGACGGTAAACACTGAAGCTTTCTTT,CASSLGTVNTEAFF
TRBV29-1,TRBJ1-3,.,14,many,TGCAGCGCAGCTGGCCGCGCTGAAGGAAACACCATATATTTT,CSAAGRAEGNTIYF
TRBV2,TRBJ2-2,.,17,.,TGTGCCAGCAGTGAAGCGCAGAGGGCGTCGGACACCGGGGAGCTGTTTTTT,CASSEAQRASDTGELFF
TRBV5-8,TRBJ1-2,.,14,many,TGTGCCAGCAGGCATGACCGGCAGATCTATGGCTACACCTTC,CASRHDRQIYGYTF